These 27 T cell receptor beta chains came from one sample sequenced in a study of blood T cell repertoires in COVID-19. Only in-frame clones appear in the TCRdb table, and some are missing; sequencing was by immunoSEQ multiplex PCR. This sample yields roughly 160,000 clones, of which about 86% are seen a single time; approximately 10% belongs to the top ten. The source material was peripheral blood. The receptors stem from a man between 65 and 85 years old with active or convalescent COVID-19.

The gene calls are TRBV4-1 and TRBJ1-2; the D gene is possibly TRBD1 (6 bases). CDR3 length: 15 residues. Germline CDR1 and CDR2: MGHRA and YSYEKL. V lost 5 bases, J lost 0 bases, and 13 bases lay in between. Here the CDR3 reads CASSDQGPPNYGYTF. The CDR3 DNA is TGCGCCAGCAGCGATCAGGGGCCCCCTAACTATGGCTACACCTTC.

The J gene is TRBJ1-2, the V gene TRBV10-3; D remains ambiguous. CDR3 length equals 14 residues. Germline loops: CDR1 ENHRY, CDR2 SYGVKD. The germline V and J ends were trimmed by 0 bases and 8 bases, with 13 bases remaining between them. CDR3: CAISESAQVRGYTF. CDR3 DNA: TGTGCCATCAGTGAGTCGGCGCAGGTCCGGGGCTACACCTTC.

The chain carries TRBV29-1 and TRBJ1-4; tentatively, D is TRBD1 (6 bases). The CDR3 extends over 12 amino acids. V was cut by 7 bases and J by 8 bases, with 14 bases left in between. Germline V lookup: CDR1 SQVTM, CDR2 ANQGSEA. The DNA for the CDR3 is TGCAGCGCCAACAGGGCCGGGGAAAAACTGTTTTTT. Translated: CSANRAGEKLFF. The full variable domain, completed using reference TRBV29-1 and TRBJ1-4, is SAVISQKPSRDICQRGTSLTIQCQVDSQVTMMFWYRQQPGQSLTLIATANQGSEATYESGFVIDKFPISRPNLTFSTLTVSNMSPEDSSIYLCSANRAGEKLFFGSGTQLSVL.

The chain links TRBV7-2 to TRBJ1-2; 7 bases map to TRBD1. The CDR3 totals 15 residues. Trimming cost V 2 bases and J 1 base; bases outside gene matches: 4. The germline gives CDR1 SGHTA, CDR2 FQGNSA. CDR3 nucleotide sequence: TGTGCCAGCAGCTTAAGTCGGGACAGTAACTATGGCTACACCTTC. It codes for CASSLSRDSNYGYTF.

The chain links TRBV15 to TRBJ1-4; the D gene is possibly TRBD1 (5 bases). The CDR3 consists of 15 residues. The germline CDR1 and CDR2 sequences are LNHNV and YYDKDF (reference sequence). V was pared by 1 base and J by 0 bases, with 6 bases between. The CDR3 DNA is TGTGCCACCAGCAGAGGACAGTCAACTAATGAAAAACTGTTTTTT. As protein: CATSRGQSTNEKLFF.

The chain uses TRBV28 and TRBJ2-2; 8 bases align to TRBD1. The CDR3 consists of 14 residues. V dropped 6 bases and J dropped 5; count of bases not matched to a gene: 5. Germline lookup yields CDR1 MDHEN and CDR2 SYDVKM. The CDR3 coding sequence is TGTGCCAGCAGCCAAACAGGGGGAACCGGGGAGCTGTTTTTT. As protein: CASSQTGGTGELFF.

The chain uses TRBV19 and TRBJ1-5; a weak D match, TRBD1 (5 bases). Germline V CDR1 and CDR2: LNHDA, SQIVND (reference sequence). Deletions cut 6 bases from V and 1 base from J, with 16 bases between. CDR3 size: 16 residues. CDR3 amino acids: CASRGGRGSSNQPQHF. Here the CDR3 DNA reads TGTGCCAGTAGGGGGGGTCGGGGGTCGAGCAATCAGCCCCAGCATTTT.

Here the CDR3 DNA reads TGTGCCAGCAGCACATACAGGGAGAACACTGAAGCTTTCTTT. Protein: CASSTYRENTEAFF. The chain uses TRBV7-9 and TRBJ1-1, with D tentatively TRBD1 (6 bases). The germline CDR1 and CDR2 sequences are SEHNR and FQNEAQ (reference sequence). Trimming stripped 5 bases from V and 1 base from J, with 11 bases between. This CDR3 has 14 residues.

The chain couples TRBV15 to TRBJ2-5; TRBD2 matches at 9 bases. Trimming removed 1 base from V and 2 bases from J; junction bases left unmatched: 5. The CDR3 is made up of 16 amino acids. CDR1 LNHNV and CDR2 YYDKDF come from the germline V gene (reference sequence). The CDR3 protein is CATSRGISGGQETQYF. For the CDR3, the DNA is TGTGCCACCAGCAGAGGGATTAGCGGGGGACAAGAGACCCAGTACTTC. The full variable domain, its missing parts supplied by reference TRBV15 and TRBJ2-5, is DAMVIQNPRYQVTQFGKPVTLSCSQTLNHNVMYWYQQKSSQAPKLLFHYYDKDFNNEADTPDNFQSRRPNTSFCFLDIRSPGLGDTAMYLCATSRGISGGQETQYFGPGTRLLVL.

The chain uses TRBV7-2 and TRBJ2-5; 10 bases are a match to TRBD2. The CDR3 covers 14 residues. J gave up 4 bases and V 5 bases, and 4 bases lay outside the gene matches. CDR1 SGHTA and CDR2 FQGNSA come from the germline V gene. CDR3 coding DNA: TGTGCCAGCAGCCCTAGGACTAGCGGAGAGACCCAGTACTTC. Amino acids: CASSPRTSGETQYF.

By its share, this clone is medium-sized (0.01 to 0.1%). This same CDR3 is encoded by further DNA sequences in the sample. The chain has TRBV12-3 or TRBV12-4 and TRBJ2-5; the match to TRBD1 covers 10 bases. Germline trimming cut 4 bases from V and 6 bases from J; bases unmatched to any gene: 2. The CDR3 is 13 amino acids. The CDR3 DNA follows: TGTGCCAGCAGTTCGGGACAGGGGAAGACCCAGTACTTC. It translates to CASSSGQGKTQYF.

This clone was found a few times. The genes are TRBV7-9 and TRBJ1-2, with D unclear. The CDR3 has 12 amino acids. V was pared by 1 base and J by 7 bases, with 7 bases between. The germline CDR1 and CDR2 sequences are SEHNR and FQNEAQ (reference sequence). Written as DNA, the CDR3 is TGTGCCAGCAGCTTAGTCGGTTTTGGCTACACCTTC. It translates to CASSLVGFGYTF.

This clone came up once. The chain employs TRBV5-8 and TRBJ1-6; D remains unclear. The V end was cut by 0 bases, the J end by 8 bases, with 9 bases between. CDR1 is SGHTS and CDR2 is YDEGEE in the germline V gene. The CDR3 has 14 residues. CDR3 residues: CASSLAFRDSPLHF. The CDR3 nucleotides read TGTGCCAGCAGCTTGGCCTTCCGGGATTCACCCCTCCACTTT.

The V and J genes are TRBV5-4 and TRBJ2-3; TRBD1 agrees at 7 bases. CDR1 is SGHNT and CDR2 is YYREEE in the germline V gene (reference sequence). The CDR3 length is 15 residues. The V segment lost 6 bases and the J segment 2 bases; nucleotides outside the gene matches: 9. CDR3 nucleotides: TGTGCCAGCACGTCGGGACAGAGAACCACAGATACGCAGTATTTT. Encoded protein: CASTSGQRTTDTQYF. Variable domain in full (rest from reference TRBV5-4 and TRBJ2-3): ETGVTQSPTHLIKTRGQQVTLRCSSQSGHNTVSWYQQALGQGPQFIFQYYREEENGRGNFPPRFSGLQFPNYSSELNVNALELDDSALYLCASTSGQRTTDTQYFGPGTRLTVL.

The table lists this clone with a few counts. For the CDR3, the DNA is TGTGCCAGCAGTTACTCGCTGGCTAATCAGCCCCAGCATTTT. Residues: CASSYSLANQPQHF. This chain links TRBV6-2 or TRBV6-3 with TRBJ1-5, with unresolved D. V lost 0 bases and J 4 bases, leaving 7 bases between the germline ends. The CDR3 is made up of 14 amino acids. Per germline, CDR1 MNHEY and CDR2 SVGEGT.

This clone was counted a single time. V and J are TRBV6-5 and TRBJ1-5; D remains unclear. Per the germline V gene, CDR1 is MNHEY and CDR2 is SVGAGI. This CDR3 contains 13 residues. Deletions cut 6 bases from V and 3 bases from J, with 9 bases between. CDR3 loop: CASRAGSNQPQHF. CDR3 bases: TGTGCCAGCAGGGCAGGCTCCAATCAGCCCCAGCATTTT.

This clone was counted once. The genes are TRBV5-1 and TRBJ1-4; 8 nucleotides align to TRBD1. J was trimmed by 2 bases and V by 4 bases; bases with no gene match: 4. The CDR3 covers 15 residues. Germline V CDR1 and CDR2: SGHRS, YFSETQ. As DNA, the CDR3 is TGCGCCAGCAGCAGGCGACAGGGGACTAATGAAAAACTGTTTTTT. Its translation is CASSRRQGTNEKLFF.

The table lists this clone with a count of one. The rearrangement links TRBV7-2 to TRBJ2-5, with 7 bases aligning to TRBD1. Germline V gives CDR1 SGHTA, CDR2 FQGNSA. The CDR3 has 14 amino acids. Trimming cost V 5 bases and J 3 bases; bases outside gene matches: 6. CDR3 protein: CASSQGTAKETQYF. The CDR3 nucleotides read TGTGCCAGCAGCCAAGGGACAGCGAAAGAGACCCAGTACTTC.

V is TRBV5-1 and J is TRBJ2-3; D is ambiguous. Germline CDR1 and CDR2: SGHRS and YFSETQ. CDR3 length: 12 residues. Trimming stripped 1 base from V and 2 bases from J, with 2 bases between. The chain's CDR3 is CASSLLTDTQYF. The CDR3 nucleotides are TGCGCCAGCAGCTTGCTCACAGATACGCAGTATTTT.

This chain joins TRBV19 and TRBJ2-2, with 12 positions matching TRBD2. The CDR3 is 17 residues long. The V gene end was trimmed by 5 bases and the J gene end by 6 bases; junction bases not matched to a gene: 10. Germline CDR1 reads LNHDA; CDR2 reads SQIVND (reference sequence). The chain's CDR3 is CASSRPPSGGAPGELFF. In DNA form, the CDR3 reads TGTGCCAGTAGTCGCCCCCCTAGCGGGGGGGCTCCCGGGGAGCTGTTTTTT.

J is TRBJ2-7 and V is TRBV28; D is unresolved. Trimming took off 2 bases at V and 0 bases at J, with 11 bases between the two ends. Germline assignment: CDR1 MDHEN and CDR2 SYDVKM. This CDR3 region has 15 residues. CDR3 region: CASSLAAQLSYEQYF. The CDR3 DNA is TGTGCCAGCAGTTTAGCAGCGCAGCTCTCCTACGAGCAGTACTTC.

The V and J genes are TRBV12-3 or TRBV12-4 and TRBJ1-6; weak D call: TRBD1 (5 bases). This CDR3 is built from 13 residues. The V end lost 2 bases, the J end lost 6 bases, and 5 bases lay between the germline ends. The chain's CDR3 is CASSLQGNSPLHF. Written as DNA, the CDR3 is TGTGCCAGCAGTTTACAGGGTAATTCACCCCTCCACTTT.

This clone was counted between two and nine times. This rearrangement joins TRBV5-1 to TRBJ1-2; no reliable D call. Germline CDR1 is SGHRS and CDR2 is YFSETQ. V was pared by 2 bases and J by 7 bases, with 12 bases between. The CDR3 has 13 amino acids. In nucleotides, the CDR3 is TGCGCCAGCAGCTTTAACCCGGTCGGTGGCTACACCTTC. Translation gives CASSFNPVGGYTF.

This clone has just a few counts. The V gene is TRBV7-3, the J gene TRBJ2-5; 10 positions match TRBD1. The CDR3 runs to 14 residues. CDR1 and CDR2 (germline): SGHTA, FQGTGA. V dropped 5 bases and J dropped 1; count of bases not matched to a gene: 1. The DNA of the CDR3 is TGTGCCAGCAGCAGGACAGGGGGCCAAGAGACCCAGTACTTC. Translated: CASSRTGGQETQYF. The variable domain in full, with the rest retrieved from reference TRBV7-3 and TRBJ2-5, is GAGVSQTPSNKVTEKGKYVELRCDPISGHTALYWYRQSLGQGPEFLIYFQGTGAADDSGLPNDRFFAVRPEGSVSTLKIQRTERGDSAVYLCASSRTGGQETQYFGPGTRLLVL.

This clone was observed once. This rearrangement joins TRBV18 to TRBJ2-5; TRBD1 matches at 8 bases. Unmatched junction bases numbered 6, after V lost 5 bases and J lost 4 bases. Per the germline V gene, CDR1 is KGHSH and CDR2 is LQKENI. This CDR3 has 14 residues. CDR3 sequence reads: CASSEDRGGETQYF. The CDR3 nucleotides are TGTGCCAGCTCAGAAGACAGGGGAGGAGAGACCCAGTACTTC.

The chain employs TRBV2 and TRBJ2-3, with D tentatively TRBD1 (5 bases). The CDR3 extends over 12 amino acids. The germline CDR1 and CDR2 sequences are SNHLY and FYNNEI. Trimming cost V 8 bases and J 5 bases, with 11 bases left between them. CDR3 DNA sequence: TGTGCCAGCTCTCCTACAGGAGATACGCAGTATTTT. Amino acid sequence: CASSPTGDTQYF. The variable domain in full, completed from reference TRBV2 and TRBJ2-3, reads EPEVTQTPSHQVTQMGQEVILRCVPISNHLYFYWYRQILGQKVEFLVSFYNNEISEKSEIFDDQFSVERPDGSNFTLKIRSTKLEDSAMYFCASSPTGDTQYFGPGTRLTVL.

CDR3 sequence reads: CATRGGGDTEAFF. For the CDR3, the DNA is TGTGCCACCAGAGGCGGAGGAGACACTGAAGCTTTCTTT. The rearrangement links TRBV24-1 to TRBJ1-1, with unresolved D. CDR1 and CDR2 from the germline V gene are KGHDR and SFDVKD. The ends were cut back, 7 bases at V and 3 bases at J, with 11 bases in the middle. This CDR3 contains 13 residues.